Shown below are 25 T cell receptor beta chains from a single sample sequenced in a study of blood T cell repertoires in COVID-19. Here immunoSEQ multiplex PCR was the method, and the copy in TCRdb shows in-frame clones only, minus some. The sample carries over 200,000 clones, 80% to 90% recorded once. The sample taken for sequencing was peripheral blood. The receptors stem from a man aged 18 to 29 with active or convalescent COVID-19.

The chain is built from TRBV4-2 and TRBJ2-7; D might be TRBD1 (6 bases). CDR1 and CDR2 from the germline V gene are LGHNA and YNFKEQ. Trimming cost V 0 bases and J 4 bases, with 19 bases left between them. The length of the CDR3 is 17 residues. The CDR3 sequence is CASSQESRGGSGYEQYF. DNA for the CDR3: TGTGCCAGCAGCCAAGAATCTCGTGGGGGCTCTGGATACGAGCAGTACTTC.

This chain joins TRBV28 and TRBJ2-7; D unresolved. Germline V gene sequence: CDR1 MDHEN, CDR2 SYDVKM. This CDR3 region has 12 residues. V lost 6 bases to trimming and J lost 7 bases, with 13 bases between them. The CDR3 DNA follows: TGTGCCAGCAGACATAATCGTAAAGAGCAGTACTTC. Protein sequence: CASRHNRKEQYF.

The chain combines TRBV19 with TRBJ1-1; tentatively, D is TRBD1 (5 bases). The V gene lost 4 bases and the J gene lost 1 base, with 10 bases spanning the gap. The CDR3 totals 14 residues. Per the germline V gene, CDR1 is LNHDA and CDR2 is SQIVND (reference sequence). The CDR3 reads CASSSQGWNTEAFF. In DNA, the CDR3 is TGTGCCAGTAGTAGCCAGGGTTGGAACACTGAAGCTTTCTTT. Filled out from reference TRBV19 and TRBJ1-1, the complete variable domain reads DGGITQSPKYLFRKEGQNVTLSCEQNLNHDAMYWYRQDPGQGLRLIYYSQIVNDFQKGDIAEGYSVSREKKESFPLTVTSAQKNPTAFYLCASSSQGWNTEAFFGQGTRLTVV.

The chain is built from TRBV29-1 and TRBJ2-7; 12 bases fit TRBD2. CDR1 is SQVTM, CDR2 ANQGSEA, per germline. Unmatched junction bases numbered 3, after V lost 1 base and J lost 2 bases. This CDR3 has 15 amino acids. The CDR3 bases are TGCAGCGTTGAAGGGACTAGCGGGACCACCTACGAGCAGTACTTC. Its translation: CSVEGTSGTTYEQYF.

This sequence joins TRBV2 and TRBJ1-5; weak D call: TRBD1 (5 bases). CDR1 and CDR2 from the germline V gene are SNHLY and FYNNEI. The CDR3 is 14 amino acids. V lost 8 bases and J lost 0, with 11 bases in between. This chain's CDR3 is CASGRGNSNQPQHF. The CDR3 nucleotides are TGTGCCAGCGGTCGGGGGAATAGCAATCAGCCCCAGCATTTT.

This chain uses TRBV6-2 or TRBV6-3 with TRBJ1-1, with TRBD1 as a possible D gene (5 bases). This CDR3 comprises 14 residues. Germline CDR1 and CDR2: MNHEY and SVGEGT. Trimming took 6 bases from V and 5 from J, leaving 16 bases between them. CDR3 sequence: CASSPPGGGTEAFF. The CDR3 coding sequence is TGTGCCAGCAGCCCCCCGGGGGGAGGGACTGAAGCTTTCTTT.

The chain links TRBV7-9 to TRBJ2-1; 7 positions match TRBD1. The ends lost 3 bases at V and 2 bases at J; junction bases unmatched: 7. The CDR3 has 16 residues. Germline V gene data show CDR1 as SEHNR and CDR2 as FQNEAQ (reference sequence). CDR3 region: CASSFTGTAAYNEQFF. DNA of the CDR3: TGTGCCAGCAGCTTCACCGGGACAGCGGCCTACAATGAGCAGTTCTTC.

The rearrangement joins TRBV27 to TRBJ2-7; TRBD1 agrees at 7 bases. The CDR3 extends over 17 amino acids. V gave up 1 base and J gave up 1 base; unmatched junction bases: 10. Germline assignment: CDR1 MNHEY and CDR2 SMNVEV (reference sequence). The CDR3 protein is CASSLLWGQTSSYEQYF. The CDR3 DNA reads as TGTGCCAGCAGTTTATTGTGGGGACAGACTTCATCCTACGAGCAGTACTTC.

V is TRBV25-1 and J is TRBJ1-1; D ambiguous. Germline-derived CDR1 and CDR2 are MGHDK and SYGVNS. There are 12 residues in the CDR3. V was shortened by 4 bases and J by 3 bases, with 6 bases between the two germline ends. The CDR3 sequence is CASSVGDTEAFF. DNA of the CDR3: TGTGCCAGCAGTGTCGGAGACACTGAAGCTTTCTTT.

The gene calls are TRBV9 and TRBJ1-5, with TRBD1 matching over 8 bases. CDR3 size: 14 residues. Trimming removed 3 bases from V and 6 bases from J; junction bases left unmatched: 5. CDR1 is SGDLS, CDR2 YYNGEE, per germline. In nucleotides, the CDR3 is TGTGCCAGCAGCGACAGGGGGATAGGTCAGCCCCAGCATTTT. Protein sequence: CASSDRGIGQPQHF.

The chain couples TRBV7-2 to TRBJ2-5; D uncertain. CDR3 size: 12 residues. V was trimmed by 5 bases and J by 5 bases, leaving 9 bases between them. The V gene's germline CDR1 is SGHTA and CDR2 FQGNSA. The CDR3 DNA reads as TGTGCCAGCAGCCGATACCGGGAGACCCAGTACTTC. Protein sequence: CASSRYRETQYF.

V is TRBV18 and J is TRBJ1-5; D might be TRBD1 (6 bases). The CDR3 contains 14 residues. Germline values: CDR1 KGHSH, CDR2 LQKENI. V was trimmed by 3 bases and J by 5 bases, leaving 11 bases between them. In nucleotides, the CDR3 is TGTGCCAGCTCACCGCCAGGGGAATATCAGCCCCAGCATTTT. Its protein product is CASSPPGEYQPQHF. The full variable domain, its missing parts supplied by reference TRBV18 and TRBJ1-5, is NAGVMQNPRHLVRRRGQEARLRCSPMKGHSHVYWYRQLPEEGLKFMVYLQKENIIDESGMPKERFSAEFPKEGPSILRIQQVVRGDSAAYFCASSPPGEYQPQHFGDGTRLSIL.

The genes are TRBV7-3 and TRBJ2-5; tentative D call: TRBD1 (5 bases). Trimming removed 9 bases at V and 5 bases at J, with 16 bases between. The CDR3 consists of 13 residues. Germline loops: CDR1 SGHTA, CDR2 FQGTGA. DNA for the CDR3: TGTGCCAGTTCCACAGGCGGCTGGGAGACCCAGTACTTC. Its translation: CASSTGGWETQYF. Full variable domain (outside the CDR3, taken from reference TRBV7-3 and TRBJ2-5): GAGVSQTPSNKVTEKGKYVELRCDPISGHTALYWYRQSLGQGPEFLIYFQGTGAADDSGLPNDRFFAVRPEGSVSTLKIQRTERGDSAVYLCASSTGGWETQYFGPGTRLLVL.

This chain joins TRBV29-1 and TRBJ1-1, with a tentative D call TRBD1 (6 bases). There are 13 residues in the CDR3. The germline V and J ends were trimmed by 5 bases and 1 base, with 11 bases remaining between them. Germline values: CDR1 SQVTM, CDR2 ANQGSEA. The chain's CDR3 is CSVRRDKNTEAFF. As DNA, the CDR3 is TGCAGCGTTCGCCGGGACAAGAACACTGAAGCTTTCTTT.

The chain recombines TRBV30 with TRBJ2-1; D ambiguous. The V end was cut by 2 bases, the J end by 0 bases, with 5 bases between. Per the germline V gene, CDR1 is GTSNPN and CDR2 is SVGIG (reference sequence). The CDR3 covers 13 residues. In DNA form, the CDR3 reads TGTGCCTGGAGTCCTAGCTCCTACAATGAGCAGTTCTTC. Residues: CAWSPSSYNEQFF.

The rearrangement links TRBV28 to TRBJ1-4; D may be TRBD1 (5 bases). CDR3 length equals 14 residues. CDR1 is MDHEN, CDR2 SYDVKM, per germline. V was pared by 3 bases and J by 1 base, with 6 bases between. The CDR3 DNA is TGTGCCAGCAGTTTCCAGGGAACTAATGAAAAACTGTTTTTT. This encodes CASSFQGTNEKLFF.

The chain carries TRBV19 and TRBJ1-3, with TRBD1 matching over 9 bases. Per germline, CDR1 LNHDA and CDR2 SQIVND (reference sequence). J was trimmed by 4 bases and V by 7 bases; bases with no gene match: 5. The CDR3 sequence is 14 residues long. In DNA form, the CDR3 reads TGTGCCAGTACCTTAACAGGGGGCGGAAACACCATATATTTT. Translation: CASTLTGGGNTIYF.

CDR3 sequence: CASSTRQGGTEAFF. Written as DNA, the CDR3 is TGTGCCAGCAGCACTCGACAGGGAGGCACTGAAGCTTTCTTT. The rearrangement joins TRBV7-9 to TRBJ1-1; 7 nucleotides line up with TRBD1. J was trimmed by 4 bases and V by 5 bases; bases with no gene match: 7. The CDR3 is 14 residues long. Germline V lookup: CDR1 SEHNR, CDR2 FQNEAQ (reference sequence).

This chain links TRBV7-6 with TRBJ2-7; TRBD2 aligns across 7 bases. From germline, CDR1 is SGHVS and CDR2 FNYEAQ. The CDR3 is 13 residues long. The J segment lost 5 bases and the V segment lost 10 bases, leaving 11 bases of the junction unmatched. The CDR3 nucleotides read TGTGCCACCGCGGAGGCGGGAGATAACGAGCAGTACTTC. Amino acid sequence: CATAEAGDNEQYF.

The chain links TRBV7-9 to TRBJ1-1, with D uncertain. The germline CDR1 and CDR2 sequences are SEHNR and FQNEAQ (reference sequence). The CDR3 has 13 residues. Trimming shortened V by 5 bases and J by 1 base, and 8 bases separated the two germline ends. The CDR3 region is CASSRQRNTEAFF. The CDR3 DNA is TGTGCCAGCAGCAGACAACGGAACACTGAAGCTTTCTTT. Combining the CDR3 with reference TRBV7-9 and TRBJ1-1 gives the whole variable domain DTGVSQNPRHKITKRGQNVTFRCDPISEHNRLYWYRQTLGQGPEFLTYFQNEAQLEKSRLLSDRFSAERPKGSFSTLEIQRTEQGDSAMYLCASSRQRNTEAFFGQGTRLTVV.

The chain employs TRBV5-6 and TRBJ2-7; the match to TRBD1 covers 7 bases. From germline, CDR1 is SGHDT and CDR2 YYEEEE. The CDR3 contains 13 residues. J was trimmed by 6 bases and V by 2 bases; bases with no gene match: 5. The CDR3 is CASSFQGVGEQYF. The CDR3 DNA is TGTGCCAGCAGCTTCCAGGGGGTCGGCGAGCAGTACTTC. Supplemented by reference TRBV5-6 and TRBJ2-7, the full variable domain reads DAGVTQSPTHLIKTRGQQVTLRCSPKSGHDTVSWYQQALGQGPQFIFQYYEEEERQRGNFPDRFSGHQFPNYSSELNVNALLLGDSALYLCASSFQGVGEQYFGPGTRLTVT.

The chain carries TRBV12-5 and TRBJ2-1, with a tentative D call TRBD1 (6 bases). The CDR3 has 15 amino acids. Germline values: CDR1 LGHNT, CDR2 FRNRAP. V lost 7 bases and J lost 4, with 17 bases in between. The CDR3 sequence is CASAGTGNYYNEQFF. CDR3 nucleotide sequence: TGTGCTAGTGCCGGCACAGGGAATTATTACAATGAGCAGTTCTTC.

This sequence joins TRBV28 and TRBJ1-3; tentative D call: TRBD1 (6 bases). The CDR3 covers 14 residues. Germline values: CDR1 MDHEN, CDR2 SYDVKM. V was clipped by 4 bases and J by 1 base, with 8 bases between them. The CDR3 protein is CASSSQGSGNTIYF. The CDR3 nucleotides read TGTGCCAGCAGTTCACAGGGTTCTGGAAACACCATATATTTT.

The rearrangement links TRBV5-1 to TRBJ1-5; 8 nucleotides line up with TRBD1. Germline CDR1 is SGHRS and CDR2 is YFSETQ. The CDR3 has 13 residues. V shed 3 bases and J 6 bases; nucleotides not matched to a gene: 2. The CDR3 nucleotides are TGCGCCAGCAGCTCGACAGGGGCTCAGCCCCAGCATTTT. As protein: CASSSTGAQPQHF.

The chain employs TRBV6-5 and TRBJ2-7; D is possibly TRBD1 (6 bases). V gave up 5 bases and J gave up 6 bases, with 17 bases separating them. The CDR3 has 14 residues. CDR1 is MNHEY, CDR2 SVGAGI, per germline. CDR3: CASSKAGTKVEQYF. CDR3 DNA: TGTGCCAGCAGTAAGGCAGGGACAAAGGTCGAGCAGTACTTC.